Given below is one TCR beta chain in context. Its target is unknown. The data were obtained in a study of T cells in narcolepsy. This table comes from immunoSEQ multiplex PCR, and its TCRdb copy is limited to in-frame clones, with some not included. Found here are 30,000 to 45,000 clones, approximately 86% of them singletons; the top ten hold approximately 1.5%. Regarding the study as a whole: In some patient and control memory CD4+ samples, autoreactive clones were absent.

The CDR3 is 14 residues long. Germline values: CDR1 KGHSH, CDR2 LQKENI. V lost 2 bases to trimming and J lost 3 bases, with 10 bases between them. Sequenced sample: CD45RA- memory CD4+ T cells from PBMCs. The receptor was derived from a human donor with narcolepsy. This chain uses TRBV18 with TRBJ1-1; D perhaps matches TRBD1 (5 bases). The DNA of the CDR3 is TGTGCCAGCTCACCAAGGAGGGGCGACACTGAAGCTTTCTTT. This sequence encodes CASSPRRGDTEAFF.